This T cell receptor (beta chain) was sequenced for a study of blood T cell repertoires in COVID-19 (dated by TCRdb to the early 2020s). Some background on the complete study: The collaborator samples originated in the United States, Italy and Spain and spanned the acute and convalescent phases of COVID-19. The material from the prospective study consisted of cDNA or gDNA derived from T cells, B-cell-depleted T cells, or PBMCs. Where HLA class I and class II types were available, the types were taken from metadata supplied by the sample provider, not from assay-based typing. A de-identified subject ID, COVID-19 status, age in years and sex were almost always included in the sample metadata. Deeply sampled blood TCRbeta repertoires from subjects exposed to, actively infected with, or recovered from COVID-19 were included in the dataset. A freely available public database, intended as a resource for researchers studying the immune response to SARS-CoV-2, is where the repertoires were released. Samples came from the ongoing ImmuneRACE study (first 160 participants) plus 1,254 subjects from 6 global collaborators. What the authors observed across the whole study: The amount of clinical and demographic metadata varied by source and participant and was provided uncurated.

Collaborating institutions collected whole blood in K2EDTA tubes following their own protocols. For TCRbeta analysis, collaborators shipped samples as frozen whole blood, isolated PBMCs, or DNA extracted from either of those sample types. TCRbeta CDR3 regions were amplified from genomic DNA using the immunoSEQ Assay, a bias-controlled multiplex PCR. Concerning the study's data processing: Nucleated cell counts per sample were estimated from amplification of reference gene primers within the assay. To quantify the absolute abundance of each unique TCRbeta CDR3 rearrangement, sequence reads were collapsed and filtered. For each sample, productive Simpson clonality was calculated as the square root of Simpson's diversity index over productive rearrangements. Drawn from immuneACCESS, this table holds only the in-frame rearrangements with V and J called that TCRdb kept. Clones are partly lost; checked studies trace under half to an unresolved V gene and leave the rest unexplained. Clone size and V and J calls were adopted from that table, with D and trimming inferred from the DNA. The sample data list about 190,000 clones, and over 80% of these were observed just once. The top ten clonotypes cover around 5.2% of the sample.

Germline trimming: 4 bases from V, 3 bases from J; junction bases outside gene matches: 4. CDR1 and CDR2 are drawn from the germline V gene (reference sequence): WNHNN, SYGVQD. The CDR3, from cysteine to phenylalanine, totals 17 residues. Solely the CDR3 DNA is kept, with 51 bases framed from the first base. Regarding this clone: No cognate antigen has been identified for it. No base qualities exist here, and no much larger clone lies one base off it.

This receptor was identified in a woman aged 25 to 45 with acute or convalescent COVID-19. This chain is built from TRBV10-1 and TRBJ2-2, and TRBD2 aligns with 14 junction nucleotides. What was sequenced was peripheral blood. At the DNA level, the sequence is TGCGCCAGCAGTGCTCCGGGACTAGCGGGAGACACCGGGGAGCTGTTTTTT. Translation gives CASSAPGLAGDTGELFF.